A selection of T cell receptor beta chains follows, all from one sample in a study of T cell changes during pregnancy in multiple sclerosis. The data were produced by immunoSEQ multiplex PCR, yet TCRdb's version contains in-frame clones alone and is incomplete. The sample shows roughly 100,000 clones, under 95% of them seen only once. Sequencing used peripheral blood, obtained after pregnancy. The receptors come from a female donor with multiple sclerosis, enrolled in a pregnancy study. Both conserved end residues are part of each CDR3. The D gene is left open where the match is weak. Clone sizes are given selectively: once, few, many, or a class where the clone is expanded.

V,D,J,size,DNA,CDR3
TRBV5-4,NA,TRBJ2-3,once,TGTGCCAGCAGCTTACGGGATAGTACAGATACGCAGTATTTT,CASSLRDSTDTQYF
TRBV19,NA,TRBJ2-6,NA,TGTGCCAGTAGTCGAACACGGGGCTCTGGGGCCAACGTCCTGACTTTC,CASSRTRGSGANVLTF
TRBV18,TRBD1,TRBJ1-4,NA,TGTGCCAGCTCACGACAGGGAAGGGAAAAACTGTTTTTT,CASSRQGREKLFF
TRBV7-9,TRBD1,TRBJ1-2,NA,TGTGCCAGCAGCCGACAGGGGATCGTGGCTGGCTACACCTTC,CASSRQGIVAGYTF
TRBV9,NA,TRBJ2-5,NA,TGTGCCAGCAGCGTAGGGGGGAGGGAGACCCAGTACTTC,CASSVGGRETQYF
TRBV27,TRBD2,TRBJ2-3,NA,TGTGCCAGCAGTTCTGTTTGGAGCGGGGGGGCCGTATATACGCAGTATTTT,CASSSVWSGGAVYTQYF
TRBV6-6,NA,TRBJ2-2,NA,TGTGCCAGCAGCAGGGGGCGGGGGACGAACACCGGGGAGCTGTTTTTT,CASSRGRGTNTGELFF
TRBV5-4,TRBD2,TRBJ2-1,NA,TGTGCCAGCACCACCCCGGGACTAGCGGGAGGTGAGCAGTTCTTC,CASTTPGLAGGEQFF
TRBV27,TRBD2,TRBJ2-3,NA,TGTGCCAGCAGTTTAGAACTAGCGGGAGCCGCAGATACGCAGTATTTT,CASSLELAGAADTQYF
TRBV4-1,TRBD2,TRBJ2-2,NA,TGCGCCAGCAGCCAAGATGGGGGGGGATTAAAGACCGGGGAGCTGTTTTTT,CASSQDGGGLKTGELFF
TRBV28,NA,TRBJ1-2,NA,TGTGCCAGCAGTTTGGCGGGGGCCACCTATGGCTACACCTTC,CASSLAGATYGYTF
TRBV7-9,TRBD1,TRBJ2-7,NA,TGTGCCAGCAGTTCCGGACAGGGGGTAGGAGAGCAGTACTTC,CASSSGQGVGEQYF
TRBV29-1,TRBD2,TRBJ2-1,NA,TGCAGCGTTGAATTAGCGGGAGGGGCAAGCTCCTACAATGAGCAGTTCTTC,CSVELAGGASSYNEQFF
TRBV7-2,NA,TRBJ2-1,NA,TGTGCCAGCAGCTTGCGCAATGAGCAGTTCTTC,CASSLRNEQFF
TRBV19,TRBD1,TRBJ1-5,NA,TGTGCCAGTATCCCTACAGGGGGCTATAGCAATCAGCCCCAGCATTTT,CASIPTGGYSNQPQHF
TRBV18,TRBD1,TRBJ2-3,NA,TGTGCCAGCTCAGACAGGGTTTCGACAGATACGCAGTATTTT,CASSDRVSTDTQYF
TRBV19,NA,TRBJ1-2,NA,TGTGCCAGTAGTTTCTTGACAGCTAACTATGGCTACACCTTC,CASSFLTANYGYTF
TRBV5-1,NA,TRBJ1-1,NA,TGCGCCAGCAGCTTGAATCAGGGGTGGAAGGCTGAAGCTTTCTTT,CASSLNQGWKAEAFF
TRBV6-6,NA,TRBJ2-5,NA,TGTGCCAGCAGTTACCTTTCGGGGATTCGGCCAGAGACCCAGTACTTC,CASSYLSGIRPETQYF
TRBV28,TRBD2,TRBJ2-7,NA,TGTGCCAGCAGTTTAACGGGACTAGTCTACGAGCAGTACTTC,CASSLTGLVYEQYF
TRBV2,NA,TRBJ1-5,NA,TGTGCCAGCATGGGAGCGGGATCCAATCAGCCCCAGCATTTT,CASMGAGSNQPQHF
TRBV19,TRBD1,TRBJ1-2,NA,TGTGCCAGTAGTGAGGATGGACAGGGGTATGGCTACACCTTC,CASSEDGQGYGYTF
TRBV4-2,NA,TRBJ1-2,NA,TGTGCCAGCAGCCAAGATTCCGCCGGGGGGAACTATGGCTACACCTTC,CASSQDSAGGNYGYTF
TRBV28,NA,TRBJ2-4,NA,TGTGCCAGCAATACAGGGCCGAGGGGCATTCAGTACTTC,CASNTGPRGIQYF
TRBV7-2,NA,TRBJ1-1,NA,TGTGCCAGCAGCTTAGGGGGAGCTAACACTGAAGCTTTCTTT,CASSLGGANTEAFF
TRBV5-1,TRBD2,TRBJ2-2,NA,TGCGCCAGCAGCACCGGACTAGCGGGGGGGCCCGACACCGGGGAGCTGTTTTTT,CASSTGLAGGPDTGELFF
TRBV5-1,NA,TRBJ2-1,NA,TGCGCCAGCAGCTTGAACAATTGGAGCAGGGCAGGTGAGCAGTTCTTC,CASSLNNWSRAGEQFF
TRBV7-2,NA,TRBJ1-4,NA,TGTGCCAGCAGCACGCGGGGGCATGGTGAAAAACTGTTTTTT,CASSTRGHGEKLFF
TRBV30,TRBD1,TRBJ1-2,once,TGTGCCTGGAGAGCACAGGGGGCCGGCTATGGCTACACCTTC,CAWRAQGAGYGYTF
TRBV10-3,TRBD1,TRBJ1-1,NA,TGTGCCATCAGGCACACTAGACAGGGGAGGGCTGAAGCTTTCTTT,CAIRHTRQGRAEAFF
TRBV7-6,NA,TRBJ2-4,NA,TGTGCCAGCAGCTTAGCGCCCCTCGGTCCAGGGGCGGAAAACATTCAGTACTTC,CASSLAPLGPGAENIQYF
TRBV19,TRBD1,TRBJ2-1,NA,TGTGCCAGTAGTATAGCTCGGACAGGGGCCAATGAGCAGTTCTTC,CASSIARTGANEQFF
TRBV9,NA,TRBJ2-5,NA,TGTGCCAGCAGCTCAGGACATAAAGAGACCCAGTACTTC,CASSSGHKETQYF
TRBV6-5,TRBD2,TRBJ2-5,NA,TGTGCCAGCAGCATAGCGGGGGGCGGGGGAGGGGCCCAGTACTTC,CASSIAGGGGGAQYF
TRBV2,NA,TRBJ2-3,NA,TGTGCCAGCATGTACACAGATACGCAGTATTTT,CASMYTDTQYF
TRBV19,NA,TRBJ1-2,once,TGTGCCAGTAGTATCGACCGGGAGATCTATGGCTACACCTTC,CASSIDREIYGYTF
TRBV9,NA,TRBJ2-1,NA,TGTGCCAGCAGCGCAGGGCCGCCAGTACACAATGAGCAGTTCTTC,CASSAGPPVHNEQFF
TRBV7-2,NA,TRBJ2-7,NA,TGTGCCAGCAGCCCCAGGAGGATAGGCGAGCAGTACTTC,CASSPRRIGEQYF
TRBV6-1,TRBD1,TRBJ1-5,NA,TGTGCCAGCAGTGAACTGCGACAGGGGAATCAGCCCCAGCATTTT,CASSELRQGNQPQHF
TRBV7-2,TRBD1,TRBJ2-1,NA,TGTGCCAGCAGCTTAGAGACAGGGCGAAACAATGAGCAGTTCTTC,CASSLETGRNNEQFF
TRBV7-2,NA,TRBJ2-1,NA,TGTGCCAGCAGCTCCACTCACTCGGCTAGCGTAAGCAGGTTCTTC,CASSSTHSASVSRFF
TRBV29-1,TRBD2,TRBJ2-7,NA,TGCAGCGTGGCCCGGGGGGGAGGGGACGAGCAGTACTTC,CSVARGGGDEQYF
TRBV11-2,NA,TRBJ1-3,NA,TGTGCCAGCTCGGGGTCTGGAAACACCATATATTTT,CASSGSGNTIYF